The present entry profiles one T cell receptor (beta chain) with its context. These data are taken from a study of patients and donors after allogeneic stem cell transplantation. TCRdb re-called the RT-PCR reads through MiXCR, storing one row per CDR3 protein. The sample records about 110,000 distinct CDR3 sequences, 35% being singletons. Material for sequencing was blood, either unsorted or a sorted T cell fraction (not recorded which). The origin of this receptor is a human donor who was either an allogeneic HSCT recipient or a stem cell or donor lymphocyte infusion donor (not recorded which). It is not recorded whose cells these are; they may come from a transplant donor.

The CDR3 DNA is TGTGCCAGCTCCTCAGGGCTCGAGCAGTTCTTC. The encoded protein is CASSSGLEQFF. V usage is TRBV12-3 or TRBV12-4 and J usage is TRBJ2-1; weak D call: TRBD1 (5 bases). V shed 8 bases and J shed 10 bases, with 12 bases lying between them. CDR3 length: 11 amino acids.